This passage covers 29 T cell receptor beta chains from one sample sequenced in a study of human T cells and chemical hapten exposure. As to time point: patch test 3, about 24 weeks after DPC sensitization. Described treatment: therapeutic diphenylcyclopropenone sensitization with weekly scalp DPC. From the RACE reads, TCRdb called clonotypes with MiXCR, one entry per CDR3 protein. Among some 62,000 distinct CDR3 sequences listed, 11% were seen once. The sample was whole blood, taken in connection with sensitization to the hapten diphenylcyclopropenone (DPC). The receptors derive from a woman aged 30 to 39 with alopecia areata. Some clones in this sample may be carry-over from other donors' samples.

This clonotype was found a few times. The genes are TRBV20-1 and TRBJ1-5, with unresolved D. Germline values: CDR1 DFQATT, CDR2 SNEGSKA (reference sequence). The V end lost 2 bases, the J end lost 5 bases, and 10 bases lay between the germline ends. The CDR3 is 13 amino acids. The CDR3 region has the DNA TGCAGTGCTAGAACCGCGAGGGATCAGCCCCAGCATTTT. As protein: CSARTARDQPQHF.

A few counts support this clonotype. CDR3 sequence: CASRGGRTGNTEAFF. As DNA, the CDR3 is TGTGCCAGCAGGGGGGGGCGGACAGGGAACACTGAAGCTTTCTTT. The chain links TRBV6-5 to TRBJ1-1; 7 bases align to TRBD1. Trimming took 6 bases from V and 1 from J; bases not matched to a gene: 8. From germline, CDR1 is MNHEY and CDR2 SVGAGI. The CDR3 covers 15 residues.

This clonotype has at least ten counts. The chain is built from TRBV5-4 and TRBJ2-2, with TRBD2 matching over 9 bases. The V gene end was trimmed by 1 base and the J gene end by 5 bases; junction bases not matched to a gene: 3. Germline CDR1 SGHNT, CDR2 YYREEE (reference sequence). The CDR3 runs to 15 residues. As DNA, the CDR3 is TGTGCCAGCAGCTTGACGCTAGCGGGAACCGGGGAGCTGTTTTTT. Residues: CASSLTLAGTGELFF.

This clonotype was observed at least ten times. The CDR3 sequence: CATSDRADSPLHF. The CDR3 bases are TGCGCCACCTCGGACAGGGCGGATTCACCCCTCCACTTT. The genes are TRBV10-1 and TRBJ1-6; 8 positions agree with TRBD1. V lost 10 bases and J lost 8; bases outside the gene matches: 7. The length of the CDR3 is 13 residues. CDR1 WNHNN and CDR2 SYGVQD come from the germline V gene (reference sequence).

This rearrangement joins TRBV10-3 to TRBJ2-1, with D tentatively TRBD2 (6 bases). The length of the CDR3 is 14 residues. The germline gives CDR1 ENHRY, CDR2 SYGVKD. Trimming stripped 9 bases from V and 6 bases from J, with 18 bases between. This CDR3 reads CAITPGRDGNEQFF. The CDR3 nucleotides are TGTGCCATTACCCCTGGGCGGGATGGCAATGAGCAGTTCTTC.

This clonotype was seen at least ten times. The chain joins TRBV7-9 to TRBJ1-1; weak D call: TRBD1 (6 bases). There are 17 residues in the CDR3. Germline lookup yields CDR1 SEHNR and CDR2 FQNEAQ (reference sequence). V lost 0 bases and J 1 base, leaving 15 bases between the germline ends. The CDR3 loop reads CASSLAGAGVQNTEAFF. CDR3 nucleotides: TGTGCCAGCAGCTTAGCGGGGGCTGGGGTACAGAACACTGAAGCTTTCTTT.

The chain couples TRBV7-2 to TRBJ2-3, with TRBD2 matching over 14 bases. CDR1 and CDR2 (germline): SGHTA, FQGNSA. V was pared by 2 bases and J by 5 bases, with 6 bases of the junction left unmatched. This CDR3 has 17 residues. CDR3 DNA: TGTGCCAGCAGCTTAAGACTAGCGGGAGGGCCGGGAGATACGCAGTATTTT. Encoded protein: CASSLRLAGGPGDTQYF.

The V call is TRBV5-1, the J call TRBJ1-1; D not certain. CDR1 SGHRS and CDR2 YFSETQ come from the germline V gene. Trimming took off 3 bases at V and 7 bases at J, with 13 bases between the two ends. This CDR3 region has 13 residues. CDR3 nucleotide sequence: TGCGCCAGCAGCTCCGGAAAGTATAATGAAGCTTTCTTT. Protein: CASSSGKYNEAFF.

There are a few counts of this clonotype. The rearrangement uses TRBV27 and TRBJ2-3; no definite D call. The germline gives CDR1 MNHEY, CDR2 SMNVEV (reference sequence). V lost 6 bases, J lost 0 bases, and 10 bases lay in between. This CDR3 has 14 residues. The CDR3 region has the DNA TGTGCCAGCAGAACGAAATACAGCACAGATACGCAGTATTTT. It encodes CASRTKYSTDTQYF.

The rearrangement joins TRBV27 to TRBJ2-3; tentatively, D is TRBD2 (7 bases). Germline lookup yields CDR1 MNHEY and CDR2 SMNVEV (reference sequence). The V gene lost 1 base and the J gene lost 2 bases, with 19 bases spanning the gap. The CDR3 consists of 18 residues. CDR3 in amino acids: CASSLFTPAGAATDTQYF. The CDR3 DNA follows: TGTGCCAGCAGTTTATTTACCCCTGCGGGGGCAGCCACAGATACGCAGTATTTT.

CDR3 nucleotides: TGTGCCAGCACCGAGGGGCAGACCGGGGAGACCCAGTACTTC. It translates to CASTEGQTGETQYF. The chain has TRBV11-2 and TRBJ2-5; D may match TRBD1 or TRBD2 (5 bases each). The germline V gene encodes CDR1 SGHAT and CDR2 FQNNGV. This CDR3 contains 14 residues. The V and J ends lost 7 bases and 5 bases respectively, with 17 bases between them.

The chain joins TRBV30 to TRBJ1-5, with 10 positions matching TRBD1. Germline assignment: CDR1 GTSNPN and CDR2 SVGIG (reference sequence). The CDR3 runs 14 residues. The ends lost 5 bases at V and 4 bases at J; junction bases unmatched: 5. CDR3 sequence (DNA): TGTGCCTGGGGGACAGGGGCCTTAAATCAGCCCCAGCATTTT. Amino acid sequence: CAWGTGALNQPQHF.

This rearrangement joins TRBV4-2 to TRBJ2-7; D is perhaps TRBD1 or TRBD2 (5 bases each). The CDR3 contains 16 residues. Germline lookup yields CDR1 LGHNA and CDR2 YNFKEQ. V was cut by 4 bases and J by 2 bases, with 18 bases left in between. CDR3 residues: CASSLGMGPSTYEQYF. DNA for the CDR3: TGTGCCAGCAGCCTAGGTATGGGACCGAGCACCTACGAGCAGTACTTC.

This clonotype was counted only a few times. This chain links TRBV19 with TRBJ2-5; TRBD2 aligns across 11 bases. The CDR3 contains 14 residues. Germline CDR1 reads LNHDA; CDR2 reads SQIVND (reference sequence). J was trimmed by 7 bases and V by 6 bases; bases with no gene match: 7. The CDR3 spells CASSRTSGRVTQYF. The CDR3 DNA sequence: TGTGCCAGTAGCCGGACTAGCGGGCGTGTGACCCAGTACTTC.

The V call is TRBV3-1, the J call TRBJ1-1; D gene uncertain. From germline, CDR1 is LGHDT and CDR2 YNNKEL (reference sequence). V lost 1 base and J 0 bases, leaving 3 bases between the germline ends. This CDR3 comprises 13 residues. The CDR3 spells CASSQVLNTEAFF. The CDR3 DNA follows: TGTGCCAGCAGCCAAGTGTTGAACACTGAAGCTTTCTTT.

This clonotype was seen many times. The V and J genes are TRBV2 and TRBJ1-5; 8 bases agree with TRBD1. CDR3 length: 14 amino acids. Germline V gives CDR1 SNHLY, CDR2 FYNNEI. Unmatched junction bases numbered 6, after V lost 6 bases and J lost 5 bases. The CDR3, as DNA: TGTGCCAGCAGCGACAGGGGATCTTATCAGCCCCAGCATTTT. This gives the protein CASSDRGSYQPQHF.

The chain is built from TRBV29-1 and TRBJ2-3; a weak D match, TRBD2 (7 bases). V was pared by 7 bases and J by 6 bases, with 17 bases between. Germline V gene sequence: CDR1 SQVTM, CDR2 ANQGSEA. The CDR3 extends over 13 amino acids. Here the CDR3 DNA reads TGCAGCGCCCGGGGGGCCCCAGGGGATACGCAGTATTTT. Residues: CSARGAPGDTQYF.

The genes are TRBV3-1 and TRBJ2-3; D is possibly TRBD2 (6 bases). V was pared by 2 bases and J by 3 bases, with 12 bases between. Germline V gives CDR1 LGHDT, CDR2 YNNKEL (reference sequence). CDR3 length equals 15 residues. The CDR3 DNA follows: TGTGCCAGCAGCCAAAGACTAGGGCGGACAGATACGCAGTATTTT. Translation: CASSQRLGRTDTQYF.

Details on this clonotype: At one end the junction does not follow the germline gene, possibly because of a read error. The gene calls are TRBV5-1 and TRBJ2-6; no clear D gene. The CDR3 loop spans 16 amino acids. Germline V CDR1 and CDR2: SGHRS, YFSETQ. The DNA for the CDR3 is TGCGCCAGCAGCTTCGTTGCTGGGATTGGGACCAACGTCCTGACTTTC. Its protein is CASSFVAGIGTNVLTF.

This clonotype occurred many times. The DNA for the CDR3 is TGTGCCAGCAAGACTGGACAGCAGCAGTTCTTC. This gives the protein CASKTGQQQFF. The V call is TRBV2, the J call TRBJ2-1, with a weak D call TRBD1 (6 bases). V lost 7 bases and J lost 11, with 12 bases in between. This CDR3 is 11 amino acids long. CDR1 and CDR2 (germline): SNHLY, FYNNEI.

The chain combines TRBV4-2 with TRBJ2-5, with a weak D call TRBD2 (6 bases). Germline CDR1 LGHNA, CDR2 YNFKEQ. The CDR3 has 16 residues. V was trimmed by 1 base and J by 5 bases, leaving 17 bases between them. CDR3 in amino acids: CASSQVAGILVETQYF. In nucleotides, the CDR3 is TGTGCCAGCAGCCAAGTGGCGGGAATCCTCGTTGAGACCCAGTACTTC.

In its sample, this clonotype was seen a few times. The gene calls are TRBV5-1 and TRBJ2-7; no firm D call. CDR1 is SGHRS, CDR2 YFSETQ, per germline. V lost 2 bases and J lost 0, with 15 bases in between. CDR3 length: 16 residues. CDR3 nucleotides: TGCGCCAGCAGCTTTTCTACCGGTCATCTCTCCTACGAGCAGTACTTC. Translation gives CASSFSTGHLSYEQYF. Full variable domain (outside the CDR3, taken from reference TRBV5-1 and TRBJ2-7): KAGVTQTPRYLIKTRGQQVTLSCSPISGHRSVSWYQQTPGQGLQFLFEYFSETQRNKGNFPGRFSGRQFSNSRSEMNVSTLELGDSALYLCASSFSTGHLSYEQYFGPGTRLTVT.

The sample holds a few counts of this clonotype. V is TRBV4-1 and J is TRBJ2-7, with 12 bases lining up with TRBD2. Germline V gives CDR1 MGHRA, CDR2 YSYEKL. V was clipped by 7 bases and J by 4 bases; unmatched bases: 11. The CDR3 spans 16 residues. The chain's CDR3 is CASTPQPSGRVYEQYF. DNA of the CDR3: TGCGCCAGCACGCCCCAACCTAGCGGGAGGGTGTACGAGCAGTACTTC.

The sample holds a few counts of this clonotype. This chain joins TRBV29-1 and TRBJ2-3, with TRBD2 matching over 7 bases. Germline V gene data show CDR1 as SQVTM and CDR2 as ANQGSEA. The CDR3 totals 14 residues. Losses at the gene ends were 3 bases for V and 2 bases for J; bases not matched to a gene: 5. CDR3 bases: TGCAGCGTTGACGGGGGGACGAACACAGATACGCAGTATTTT. This encodes CSVDGGTNTDTQYF.

This chain links TRBV5-1 with TRBJ2-7; 12 bases align to TRBD1. The trim removed 2 bases at V and 7 bases at J, leaving 10 bases unmatched. Per germline, CDR1 SGHRS and CDR2 YFSETQ. The CDR3 spans 16 residues. CDR3 sequence reads: CASSFAGTGGTGEQYF. CDR3 DNA: TGCGCCAGCAGCTTCGCCGGGACAGGGGGCACGGGGGAGCAGTACTTC.

In this sample, this clonotype turned up a few times. The CDR3 is CASSPGHRDINTEAFF. The CDR3 DNA is TGTGCCAGCAGCCCCGGACACAGGGATATCAACACTGAAGCTTTCTTT. The chain couples TRBV7-9 to TRBJ1-1, with D possibly matching TRBD1 (6 bases). Germline V CDR1 and CDR2: SEHNR, FQNEAQ (reference sequence). Trimming pared 5 bases from V and 2 bases from J, leaving 18 bases between. The CDR3 contains 16 residues.

The chain combines TRBV5-1 with TRBJ2-7, with 8 bases aligning to TRBD1. Germline V gene data show CDR1 as SGHRS and CDR2 as YFSETQ. J gave up 2 bases and V 4 bases, and 5 bases lay outside the gene matches. The CDR3 has 14 residues. In nucleotides, the CDR3 is TGCGCCAGCAGCGCCCAGACAGGGGCCTACGAGCAGTACTTC. Translating gives CASSAQTGAYEQYF. Full variable domain (rest looked up from reference TRBV5-1 and TRBJ2-7): KAGVTQTPRYLIKTRGQQVTLSCSPISGHRSVSWYQQTPGQGLQFLFEYFSETQRNKGNFPGRFSGRQFSNSRSEMNVSTLELGDSALYLCASSAQTGAYEQYFGPGTRLTVT.

This chain joins TRBV30 and TRBJ1-5; the D is unclear. V lost 1 base and J 1 base, leaving 17 bases between the germline ends. Germline V gene data show CDR1 as GTSNPN and CDR2 as SVGIG (reference sequence). The CDR3 consists of 17 residues. The CDR3 is CAWSAARSRMSNQPQHF. The CDR3 DNA follows: TGTGCCTGGAGTGCGGCTCGAAGTAGAATGAGCAATCAGCCCCAGCATTTT.

This sequence joins TRBV29-1 and TRBJ2-3; tentatively, D is TRBD2 (6 bases). V was trimmed by 7 bases and J by 3 bases, leaving 14 bases between them. Germline lookup yields CDR1 SQVTM and CDR2 ANQGSEA. The CDR3 totals 13 residues. The DNA for the CDR3 is TGCAGCGCAGGCCGGGACTTTACAGATACGCAGTATTTT. Protein product: CSAGRDFTDTQYF.